Below, 14 T cell receptor beta chains from the same sample are listed, as sequenced in a study of long-term antiretroviral therapy in people with HIV (dated by TCRdb to 2022 to 2024). The immunoSEQ hsTCRB v3.0 assay was used at survey level resolution to sequence the TRB variable region. This immuneACCESS table, as held by TCRdb, lists in-frame sequences with V and J called but not all clones. Of the missing ones, under half trace to an unresolved V gene in checked studies; the others have no known cause. The sample table contains 20,000 to 25,000 clones; only one count was recorded for around 82% of them. The top ten clonotypes cover over 4% of the sample. Specimen: unsorted PBMCs, collected 0.5 years after starting antiretroviral therapy. The origin of the receptors is a woman in her forties with HIV.

The genes are TRBV18 and TRBJ1-5; D gene uncertain. The germline gives CDR1 KGHSH, CDR2 LQKENI. The V and J ends lost 3 bases and 4 bases respectively, with 16 bases between them. CDR3 length equals 16 residues. In nucleotides, the CDR3 is TGTGCCAGCTCACCCACCATTGCAGGCGGGAATCAGCCCCAGCATTTT. The encoded protein is CASSPTIAGGNQPQHF.

The chain joins TRBV6-5 to TRBJ2-7; a weak D match, TRBD1 (5 bases). There are 14 residues in the CDR3. Germline assignment: CDR1 MNHEY and CDR2 SVGAGI. Trimming removed 6 bases at V and 11 bases at J, with 23 bases between. In nucleotides, the CDR3 is TGTGCCAGCAGCTTGACAGAGGCCAGGACGACGGAGTACTTC. It is translated as CASSLTEARTTEYF.

The chain recombines TRBV19 with TRBJ2-1; the match to TRBD1 covers 7 bases. Germline-derived CDR1 and CDR2 are LNHDA and SQIVND (reference sequence). This CDR3 comprises 17 residues. The V gene end was trimmed by 0 bases and the J gene end by 4 bases; junction bases not matched to a gene: 9. The CDR3 DNA reads as TGTGCCAGTAGTATAGAGGGACAGATTTACCTTTACAATGAGCAGTTCTTC. Translation: CASSIEGQIYLYNEQFF.

The chain couples TRBV9 to TRBJ2-5, with a weak D call TRBD2 (7 bases). The germline CDR1 and CDR2 sequences are SGDLS and YYNGEE. V was pared by 4 bases and J by 4 bases, with 14 bases between. This CDR3 has 14 residues. CDR3 nucleotides: TGTGCCAGCAGCATGGGGGGGCCCTCAGAGACCCAGTACTTC. Protein: CASSMGGPSETQYF.

V is TRBV7-9 and J is TRBJ1-2; D ambiguous. The CDR3 has 11 residues. From germline, CDR1 is SEHNR and CDR2 FQNEAQ (reference sequence). Trimming took off 3 bases at V and 8 bases at J, with 7 bases between the two ends. CDR3 region: CASSFQRGYTF. The DNA of the CDR3 is TGTGCCAGCAGCTTCCAGCGAGGCTACACCTTC.

The chain combines TRBV6-1 with TRBJ1-1, with D possibly being TRBD1 (5 bases). The germline V gene has CDR1 MNHNS and CDR2 SASEGT. Trimming left V 3 bases short and J 5 bases short, with 16 bases between. This CDR3 spans 15 amino acids. CDR3 in amino acids: CASSDPGRERTEAFF. In DNA, the CDR3 is TGTGCCAGCAGTGACCCAGGGCGAGAGAGGACTGAAGCTTTCTTT.

This clone is a singleton in its sample. This rearrangement joins TRBV15 to TRBJ1-4; weak D call: TRBD1 (5 bases). The CDR3 contains 14 residues. Trimming pared 4 bases from V and 5 bases from J, leaving 11 bases between. CDR1 LNHNV and CDR2 YYDKDF come from the germline V gene (reference sequence). The CDR3 protein is CATSKGRENEKLFF. The CDR3 region has the DNA TGTGCCACCAGCAAGGGGAGGGAGAATGAAAAACTGTTTTTT.

This clone turned up a few times. The chain combines TRBV19 with TRBJ2-2; 7 positions agree with TRBD2. Losses at the gene ends were 6 bases for V and 2 bases for J; bases not matched to a gene: 6. The CDR3 is 15 residues long. Germline CDR1 LNHDA, CDR2 SQIVND (reference sequence). CDR3 bases: TGTGCCAGTAGAGATAGCGGGCTTAACACCGGGGAGCTGTTTTTT. Amino acid sequence: CASRDSGLNTGELFF.

This clone is labeled as medium-sized. The chain is built from TRBV7-2 and TRBJ1-1; D possibly corresponds to TRBD1 (6 bases). Trimming cost V 0 bases and J 11 bases, with 16 bases left between them. The CDR3 contains 14 residues. Looked up from germline, CDR1 is SGHTA and CDR2 is FQGNSA. The CDR3 spells CASSLAGATSGAFF. In DNA, the CDR3 is TGTGCCAGCAGCTTAGCGGGGGCGACCTCGGGTGCTTTCTTT.

The gene calls are TRBV2 and TRBJ2-7; 8 positions match TRBD1. The CDR3 is made up of 14 amino acids. Trimming cost V 5 bases and J 6 bases; bases outside gene matches: 9. Germline V lookup: CDR1 SNHLY, CDR2 FYNNEI. Here the CDR3 reads CASSTYGQGGEQYF. The CDR3 coding sequence is TGTGCCAGCAGTACCTATGGACAGGGAGGCGAGCAGTACTTC.

This clone is deemed medium-sized (0.01 to 0.1%). Written as DNA, the CDR3 is TGTGCCAGCAGTTACTCAGTGAGGGGCGGGGGCTACACCTTC. Amino acid sequence: CASSYSVRGGGYTF. This sequence joins TRBV6-5 and TRBJ1-2; D may be TRBD1 (5 bases). The CDR3 runs to 14 residues. Germline V gene lookup returns CDR1 MNHEY and CDR2 SVGAGI. With 0 bases removed from V and 8 bases from J, the gap between germline ends came to 13 bases.

The chain links TRBV30 to TRBJ1-1, with D perhaps TRBD1 (6 bases). Germline V lookup: CDR1 GTSNPN, CDR2 SVGIG (reference sequence). This CDR3 has 12 residues. V dropped 8 bases and J dropped 12 bases, with 22 bases sitting between them. The CDR3 protein is CALSPGALTTFF. CDR3 coding DNA: TGTGCCCTTTCCCCAGGGGCCCTGACGACTTTCTTT. The complete variable domain, with remaining parts taken from reference TRBV30 and TRBJ1-1, reads SQTIHQWPATLVQPVGSPLSLECTVEGTSNPNLYWYRQAAGRGLQLLFYSVGIGQISSEVPQNLSASRPQDRQFILSSKKLLLSDSGFYLCALSPGALTTFFGQGTRLTVV.

The chain joins TRBV28 to TRBJ2-7, with a tentative D call TRBD1 (6 bases). Trimming shortened V by 6 bases and J by 0 bases, and 15 bases separated the two germline ends. Germline CDR1 reads MDHEN; CDR2 reads SYDVKM. The length of the CDR3 is 15 residues. CDR3 in amino acids: CASSLTGVSSYEQYF. Written as DNA, the CDR3 is TGTGCCAGCAGCCTGACAGGAGTAAGCTCCTACGAGCAGTACTTC.

The V and J genes are TRBV5-1 and TRBJ1-2; unclear D gene. V was clipped by 5 bases and J by 4 bases, with 12 bases between them. Germline CDR1 reads SGHRS; CDR2 reads YFSETQ. The CDR3 consists of 13 residues. This CDR3 reads CASRSERRYGYTF. The CDR3 nucleotides are TGCGCCAGCAGGTCGGAAAGGCGCTATGGCTACACCTTC.